The rows below give T cell receptor beta chains drawn from one sample of a study of human T cells and chemical hapten exposure. TCRdb analysed the RACE reads with MiXCR anew, one entry per CDR3 protein. The repertoire holds roughly 200,000 distinct CDR3 sequences, with around 25% as singletons. This specimen was whole blood, taken in connection with sensitization to the hapten diphenylcyclopropenone (DPC). These receptor sequences come from a woman in her 40s with alopecia areata. Some clones in this sample may be carry-over from other donors' samples. CDR3s include the opening cysteine and the closing phenylalanine or tryptophan. D genes are given only for firm matches. Size is omitted from some rows. Given values are once, few, many or a class for expanded clones.

TRBV28	-	-	TRBJ1-2	CASNSRGEANYGYTF	TGTGCCAGCAATAGCAGGGGCGAAGCTAACTATGGCTACACCTTC
TRBV7-2	-	-	TRBJ2-1	CASSLTHGGQFF	TGTGCCAGCAGCTTAACCCATGGGGGGCAGTTCTTC
TRBV3-1	-	-	TRBJ2-5	CASSQDTRGRKTQYF	TGTGCCAGCAGCCAGGATACTAGGGGACGAAAGACCCAGTACTTC
TRBV24-1	TRBD2	few	TRBJ2-1	CATSDHDGRAYNEQFF	TGTGCCACCAGTGATCATGACGGGAGGGCCTACAATGAGCAGTTCTTC
TRBV20-1	TRBD2	few	TRBJ2-3	CSARGPPETSGALHTQYF	TGCAGTGCTAGAGGTCCCCCCGAAACTAGCGGGGCCCTTCATACGCAGTATTTT
TRBV5-1	TRBD2	-	TRBJ2-1	CASRTGTSGSLDEQFF	TGCGCCAGCAGAACCGGGACTAGCGGGAGTTTAGATGAGCAGTTCTTC
TRBV6-2/TRBV6-3	-	-	TRBJ2-7	CASSPRQSYEQYF	TGTGCCAGCAGTCCCCGACAGTCCTACGAGCAGTACTTC
TRBV5-1	-	many	TRBJ2-6	CASSFQSGANVLTF	TGCGCCAGCAGCTTCCAGTCTGGGGCCAACGTCCTGACTTTC
TRBV5-1	-	many	TRBJ2-5	CASSPMAQQETQYF	TGCGCCAGCAGCCCAATGGCACAGCAAGAGACCCAGTACTTC
TRBV29-1	TRBD2	few	TRBJ2-1	CSVEDRGGPSGTGNEQFF	TGCAGCGTTGAAGATAGAGGGGGGCCTAGCGGGACGGGGAATGAGCAGTTCTTC
TRBV29-1	-	-	TRBJ1-1	CSVAGRSNTEAFF	TGCAGCGTGGCGGGACGCTCGAACACTGAAGCTTTCTTT
TRBV6-1	TRBD1	few	TRBJ2-7	CASRGTGGASYEQYF	TGTGCCAGCAGGGGGACAGGGGGCGCTTCCTACGAGCAGTACTTC
TRBV29-1	-	many	TRBJ1-5	CSVVATEGEPQHF	TGCAGCGTTGTGGCCACTGAGGGGGAGCCCCAGCATTTT
TRBV6-5	TRBD2	-	TRBJ2-1	CASSSGLAGGSSYNEQFF	TGTGCCAGCAGTTCGGGACTAGCGGGGGGGAGCTCCTACAATGAGCAGTTCTTC
TRBV4-1	TRBD1	-	TRBJ1-1	CASSQGQTTEAFF	TGCGCCAGCAGCCAGGGACAGACCACTGAAGCTTTCTTT
TRBV28	-	many	TRBJ2-2	CASSLRTGELFF	TGTGCCAGCAGTTTACGGACAGGGGAGCTGTTTTTT
TRBV29-1	-	few	TRBJ2-2	CSVESHTGELFF	TGCAGCGTTGAATCGCACACCGGGGAGCTGTTTTTT
TRBV9	-	-	TRBJ2-2	CASSRRGGSGELFF	TGTGCCAGCAGCCGTAGGGGAGGCTCCGGGGAGCTGTTTTTT
TRBV18	-	many	TRBJ2-7	CASSPPAGAAYEQYF	TGTGCCAGCTCACCACCGGCAGGGGCGGCCTACGAGCAGTACTTC
TRBV29-1	TRBD1	few	TRBJ1-1	CSVESGQGMAEAFF	TGCAGCGTTGAAAGCGGACAGGGTATGGCTGAAGCTTTCTTT
TRBV7-2	-	-	TRBJ2-1	CASTSSPGVYNEQFF	TGTGCCAGCACCTCCTCGCCGGGCGTCTACAATGAGCAGTTCTTC
TRBV28	-	-	TRBJ1-1	CASKGAPALNTEAFF	TGTGCCAGCAAAGGGGCCCCAGCCCTGAACACTGAAGCTTTCTTT
TRBV7-9	-	-	TRBJ2-7	CASSFDRNYEQYF	TGTGCCAGCAGTTTCGACAGGAACTACGAGCAGTACTTC
TRBV20-1	-	-	TRBJ2-3	CSAGGRTGGDTQYF	TGCAGTGCTGGCGGGCGGACCGGCGGAGATACGCAGTATTTT
TRBV7-9	-	few	TRBJ1-6	CASSLGQSSYNSPLHF	TGTGCCAGCAGCTTAGGCCAGAGCTCCTATAATTCACCCCTCCACTTT
TRBV20-1	-	-	TRBJ2-3	CSVHSGITSTDTQYF	TGCAGTGTTCATAGCGGAATAACAAGCACAGATACGCAGTATTTT
TRBV29-1	-	-	TRBJ1-4	CSVVGDGEEKLFF	TGCAGCGTTGTAGGGGATGGGGAAGAAAAACTGTTTTTT
TRBV28	TRBD1	-	TRBJ1-6	CASSPHGTGNSPLHF	TGTGCCAGCAGTCCCCATGGGACAGGGAATTCACCCCTCCACTTT
TRBV28	-	-	TRBJ2-2	CATITNTGELFF	TGTGCCACCATAACGAACACCGGGGAGCTGTTTTTT
TRBV27	-	-	TRBJ1-3	CASSLYSSGNTIYF	TGTGCCAGCAGTTTATATTCCTCTGGAAACACCATATATTTT
TRBV12-3/TRBV12-4	-	many	TRBJ2-1	CASSLGYPNEQFF	TGTGCCAGCAGTTTGGGGTACCCCAATGAGCAGTTCTTC
TRBV7-9	TRBD1	few	TRBJ1-1	CASTPRTGSEAFF	TGTGCCAGCACCCCCAGGACAGGCTCTGAAGCTTTCTTT
TRBV7-9	TRBD2	-	TRBJ2-1	CASSMGLAGANEQFF	TGTGCCAGCAGTATGGGACTAGCGGGAGCCAATGAGCAGTTCTTC
TRBV5-1	TRBD1	few	TRBJ2-5	CASSEGQGIRETQYF	TGCGCCAGCAGCGAGGGACAGGGGATTCGAGAGACCCAGTACTTC
TRBV29-1	TRBD1	many	TRBJ2-3	CSVAEAGGATDTQYF	TGCAGCGTTGCAGAGGCAGGGGGCGCGACAGATACGCAGTATTTT